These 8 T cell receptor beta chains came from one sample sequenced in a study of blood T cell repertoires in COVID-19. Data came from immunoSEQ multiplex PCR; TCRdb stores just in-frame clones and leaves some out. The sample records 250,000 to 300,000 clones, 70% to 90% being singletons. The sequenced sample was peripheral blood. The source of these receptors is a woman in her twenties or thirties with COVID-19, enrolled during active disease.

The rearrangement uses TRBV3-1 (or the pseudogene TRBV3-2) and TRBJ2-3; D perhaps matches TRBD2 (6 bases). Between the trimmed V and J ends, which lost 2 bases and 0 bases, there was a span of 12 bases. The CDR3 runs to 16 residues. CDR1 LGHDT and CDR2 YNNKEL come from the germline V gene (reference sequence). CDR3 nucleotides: TGTGCCAGCAGCCAAACCCCCGGGACTAGCACAGATACGCAGTATTTT. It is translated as CASSQTPGTSTDTQYF.

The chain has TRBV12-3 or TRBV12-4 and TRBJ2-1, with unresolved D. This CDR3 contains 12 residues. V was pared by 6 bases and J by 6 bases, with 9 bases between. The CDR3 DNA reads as TGTGCCAGCAGCTACCTAAGCAATGAGCAGTTCTTC. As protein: CASSYLSNEQFF.

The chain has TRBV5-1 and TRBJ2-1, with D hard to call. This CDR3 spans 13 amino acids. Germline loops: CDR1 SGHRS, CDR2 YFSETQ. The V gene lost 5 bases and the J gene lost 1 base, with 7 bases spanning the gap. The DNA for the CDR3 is TGCGCCAGCAGATATCAGTCCTACAATGAGCAGTTCTTC. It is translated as CASRYQSYNEQFF.

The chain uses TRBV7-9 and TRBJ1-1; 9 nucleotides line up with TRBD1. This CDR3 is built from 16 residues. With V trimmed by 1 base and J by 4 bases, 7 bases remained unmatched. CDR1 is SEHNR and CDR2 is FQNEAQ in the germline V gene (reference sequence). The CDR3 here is CASSLVGRQGVTEAFF. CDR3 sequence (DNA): TGTGCCAGCAGCTTAGTAGGAAGACAGGGGGTCACTGAAGCTTTCTTT.

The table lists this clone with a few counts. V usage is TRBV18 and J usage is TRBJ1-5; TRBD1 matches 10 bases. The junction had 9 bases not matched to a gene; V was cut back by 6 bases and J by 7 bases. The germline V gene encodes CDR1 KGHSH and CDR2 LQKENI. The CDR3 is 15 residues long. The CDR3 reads CASSPKDRGTQPQHF. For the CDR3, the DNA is TGTGCCAGCTCCCCGAAGGACAGGGGGACCCAGCCCCAGCATTTT.

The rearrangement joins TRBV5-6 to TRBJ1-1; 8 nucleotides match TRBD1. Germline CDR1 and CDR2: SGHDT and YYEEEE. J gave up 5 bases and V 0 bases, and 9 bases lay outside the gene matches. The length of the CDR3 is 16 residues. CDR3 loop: CASSLAFGQGWTEAFF. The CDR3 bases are TGTGCCAGCAGCTTGGCATTTGGACAGGGTTGGACTGAAGCTTTCTTT. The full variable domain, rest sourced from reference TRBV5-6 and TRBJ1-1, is DAGVTQSPTHLIKTRGQQVTLRCSPKSGHDTVSWYQQALGQGPQFIFQYYEEEERQRGNFPDRFSGHQFPNYSSELNVNALLLGDSALYLCASSLAFGQGWTEAFFGQGTRLTVV.

The CDR3 spells CASGTAGGYNEQFF. For the CDR3, the DNA is TGTGCCAGCGGGACAGCGGGGGGTTACAATGAGCAGTTCTTC. The J gene is TRBJ2-1, the V gene TRBV6-6, with 9 positions matching TRBD2. J was trimmed by 4 bases and V by 8 bases; bases with no gene match: 6. Germline V gives CDR1 MNHNY, CDR2 SVGAGI (reference sequence). The CDR3 has 14 residues.

The CDR3 nucleotides read TGTGCCAGCACCATTCCGGGACAGGACTATGGCTACACCTTC. It translates to CASTIPGQDYGYTF. The V and J genes are TRBV7-9 and TRBJ1-2; 8 bases line up with TRBD1. CDR3 length: 14 amino acids. J gave up 3 bases and V 7 bases, and 7 bases lay outside the gene matches. The germline gives CDR1 SEHNR, CDR2 FQNEAQ (reference sequence). Together with reference TRBV7-9 and TRBJ1-2, the CDR3 gives the full variable domain: DTGVSQNPRHKITKRGQNVTFRCDPISEHNRLYWYRQTLGQGPEFLTYFQNEAQLEKSRLLSDRFSAERPKGSFSTLEIQRTEQGDSAMYLCASTIPGQDYGYTFGSGTRLTVV.